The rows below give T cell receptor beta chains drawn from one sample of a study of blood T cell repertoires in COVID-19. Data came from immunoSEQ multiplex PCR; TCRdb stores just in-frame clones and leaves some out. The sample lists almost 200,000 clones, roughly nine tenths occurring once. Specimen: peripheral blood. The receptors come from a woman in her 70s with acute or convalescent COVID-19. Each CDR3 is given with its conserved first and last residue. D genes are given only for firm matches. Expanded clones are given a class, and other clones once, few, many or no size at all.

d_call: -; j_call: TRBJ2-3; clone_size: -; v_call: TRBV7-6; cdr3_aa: CASSLATRAKGDTQYF; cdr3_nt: TGTGCCAGCAGCTTAGCGACGAGGGCCAAGGGAGATACGCAGTATTTT
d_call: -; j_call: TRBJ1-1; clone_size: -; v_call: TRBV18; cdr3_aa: CASSPLSGWDTEAFF; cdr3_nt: TGTGCCAGCTCACCACTTTCAGGGTGGGACACTGAAGCTTTCTTT
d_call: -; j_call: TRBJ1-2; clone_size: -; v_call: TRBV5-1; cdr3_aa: CASSLGDKLYF; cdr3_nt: TGCGCCAGCAGCTTGGGGGACAAGCTTTATTTC
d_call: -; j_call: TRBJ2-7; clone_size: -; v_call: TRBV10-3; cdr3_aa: CAISLTDYEQYF; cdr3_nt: TGTGCCATCAGCCTGACAGACTACGAGCAGTACTTC
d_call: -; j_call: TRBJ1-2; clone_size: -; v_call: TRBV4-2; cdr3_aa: CASSQEAGDFYGYTF; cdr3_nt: TGTGCCAGCAGCCAAGAGGCCGGGGATTTCTATGGCTACACCTTC
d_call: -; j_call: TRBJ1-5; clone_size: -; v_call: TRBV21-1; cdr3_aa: CASSKVGPSRWVYFQAGRPQHF; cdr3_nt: TGTGCCAGCAGCAAAGTGGGGCCGTCCCGTTGGGTGTATTTCCAAGCAGGGCGGCCCCAGCATTTT
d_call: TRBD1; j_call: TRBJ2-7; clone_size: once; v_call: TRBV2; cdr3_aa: CASSQQGNEQYF; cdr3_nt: TGTGCCAGCAGCCAACAGGGGAACGAGCAGTACTTC
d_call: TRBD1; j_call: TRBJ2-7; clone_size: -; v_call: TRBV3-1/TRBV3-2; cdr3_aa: CASSLTGAYEQYF; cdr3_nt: TGTGCCAGCAGCCTGACAGGGGCCTACGAGCAGTACTTC
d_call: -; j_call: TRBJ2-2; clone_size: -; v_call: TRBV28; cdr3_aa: CASSFVGQASTGELFF; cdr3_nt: TGTGCCAGCAGTTTTGTGGGACAAGCCAGCACCGGGGAGCTGTTTTTT
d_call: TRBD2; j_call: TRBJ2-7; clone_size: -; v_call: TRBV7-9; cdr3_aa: CASSLAVGRTSYEQYF; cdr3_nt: TGTGCCAGCAGCTTAGCGGTCGGGAGGACCTCCTACGAGCAGTACTTC
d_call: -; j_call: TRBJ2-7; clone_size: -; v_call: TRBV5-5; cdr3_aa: CASSRGPWSSYEQYF; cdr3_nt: TGTGCCAGCAGCCGCGGCCCGTGGTCCTCGTACGAGCAGTACTTC
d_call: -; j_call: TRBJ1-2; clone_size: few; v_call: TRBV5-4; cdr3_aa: CASSLNYGYTF; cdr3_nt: TGTGCCAGCAGTCTTAACTATGGCTACACCTTC
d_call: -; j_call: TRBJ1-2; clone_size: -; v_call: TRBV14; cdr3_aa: CASSLVGQRSGYTF; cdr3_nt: TGTGCCAGCAGCCTCGTAGGCCAGAGGAGTGGCTACACCTTC
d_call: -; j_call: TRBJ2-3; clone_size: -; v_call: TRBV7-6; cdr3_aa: CASSLTGTKSTDTQYF; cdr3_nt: TGTGCCAGCAGCTTAACCGGGACAAAGAGCACAGATACGCAGTATTTT
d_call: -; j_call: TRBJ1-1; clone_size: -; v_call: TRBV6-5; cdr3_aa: CASSPRENTEAFF; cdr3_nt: TGTGCCAGCAGTCCACGGGAGAACACTGAAGCTTTCTTT
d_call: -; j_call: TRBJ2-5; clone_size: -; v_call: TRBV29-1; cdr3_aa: CSVGRETQYF; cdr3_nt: TGCAGCGTTGGGAGGGAGACCCAGTACTTC
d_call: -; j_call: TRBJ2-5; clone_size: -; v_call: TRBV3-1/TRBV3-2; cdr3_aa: CASSQGAGTGSETQYF; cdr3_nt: TGTGCCAGCAGCCAGGGGGCAGGGACGGGTTCGGAGACCCAGTACTTC
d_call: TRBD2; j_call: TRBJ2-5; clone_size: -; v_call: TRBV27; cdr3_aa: CASRGSGSRETQYF; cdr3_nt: TGTGCCAGCAGAGGTAGCGGGAGTAGAGAGACCCAGTACTTC
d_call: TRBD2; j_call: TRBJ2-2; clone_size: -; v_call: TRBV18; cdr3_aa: CASSPGLANTGELFF; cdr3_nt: TGTGCCAGCTCCCCGGGACTAGCGAACACCGGGGAGCTGTTTTTT
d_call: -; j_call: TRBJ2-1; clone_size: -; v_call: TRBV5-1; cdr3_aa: CASSLDRVDNEQFF; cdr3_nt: TGCGCCAGCAGCTTGGACAGGGTGGACAATGAGCAGTTCTTC
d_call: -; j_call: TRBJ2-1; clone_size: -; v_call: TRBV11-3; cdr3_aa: CASSLEAGPSGFFGGQFF; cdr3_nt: TGTGCCAGCAGCTTAGAGGCGGGACCCTCAGGGTTTTTCGGGGGACAGTTCTTC
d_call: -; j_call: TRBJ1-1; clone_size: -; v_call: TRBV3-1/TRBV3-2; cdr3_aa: CASSLGITRGEAFF; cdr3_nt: TGTGCCAGCAGCCTAGGGATAACTCGGGGTGAAGCTTTCTTT
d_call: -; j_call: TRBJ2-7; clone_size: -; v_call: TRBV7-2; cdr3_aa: CASSFTPQSYEQYF; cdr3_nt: TGTGCCAGCAGCTTCACCCCCCAGTCCTACGAGCAGTACTTC
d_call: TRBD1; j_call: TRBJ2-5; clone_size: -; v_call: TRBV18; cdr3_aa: CASSQGTEETQYF; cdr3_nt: TGTGCCAGCTCACAGGGGACAGAAGAGACCCAGTACTTC
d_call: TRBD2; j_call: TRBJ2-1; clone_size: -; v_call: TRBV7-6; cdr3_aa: CASSLALGTSGIFEQFF; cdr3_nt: TGTGCCAGCAGCTTAGCCCTAGGGACTAGCGGGATATTTGAGCAGTTCTTC
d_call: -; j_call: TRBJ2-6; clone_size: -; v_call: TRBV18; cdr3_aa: CASNNRQRTNPSGANVLTF; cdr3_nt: TGTGCCAGCAATAACAGACAGAGAACGAACCCCTCTGGGGCCAACGTCCTGACTTTC
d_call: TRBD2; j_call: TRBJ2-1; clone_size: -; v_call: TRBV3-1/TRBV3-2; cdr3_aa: CASSPLTSGGNNEQFF; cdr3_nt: TGTGCCAGCAGCCCCCTGACTAGCGGGGGGAACAATGAGCAGTTCTTC
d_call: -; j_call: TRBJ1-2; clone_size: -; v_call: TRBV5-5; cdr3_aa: CASSLEGQGTRYGYTF; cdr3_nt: TGTGCCAGCAGCCTAGAAGGCCAGGGAACACGTTATGGCTACACCTTC
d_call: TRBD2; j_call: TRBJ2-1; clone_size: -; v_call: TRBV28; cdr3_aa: CASTNGGTSGFYEQFF; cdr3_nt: TGTGCCAGCACCAACGGAGGTACTAGCGGGTTTTATGAGCAGTTCTTC
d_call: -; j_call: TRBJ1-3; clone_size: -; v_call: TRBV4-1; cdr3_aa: CASSLVLPSSGNTIYF; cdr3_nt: TGCGCCAGCAGCTTAGTGTTACCGAGCTCTGGAAACACCATATATTTT
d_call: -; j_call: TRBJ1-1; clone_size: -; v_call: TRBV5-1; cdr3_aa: CASSLGRVAEAFF; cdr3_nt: TGCGCCAGCAGCTTGGGCAGGGTGGCTGAAGCTTTCTTT
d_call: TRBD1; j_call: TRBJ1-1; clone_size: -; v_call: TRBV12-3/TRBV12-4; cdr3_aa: CASSLLDRGPFF; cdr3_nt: TGTGCCAGCAGTTTACTGGACAGGGGACCCTTCTTT
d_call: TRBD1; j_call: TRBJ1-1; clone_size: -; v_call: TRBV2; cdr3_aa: CASGQGMNTEAFF; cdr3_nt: TGTGCCAGCGGACAGGGCATGAACACTGAAGCTTTCTTT
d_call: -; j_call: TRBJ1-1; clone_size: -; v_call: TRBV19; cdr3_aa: CASIPDRSNTEAFF; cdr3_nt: TGTGCCAGCATTCCGGACAGATCAAACACTGAAGCTTTCTTT
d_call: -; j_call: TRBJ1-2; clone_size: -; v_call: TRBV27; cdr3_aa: CASSFQGISLYGYTF; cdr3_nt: TGTGCCAGCAGTTTCCAGGGGATATCCCTCTATGGCTACACCTTC
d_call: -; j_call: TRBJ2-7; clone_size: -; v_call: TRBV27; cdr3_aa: CASMRAGSRYSYEQYF; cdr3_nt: TGTGCCAGTATGAGGGCCGGGTCCCGGTACTCCTACGAGCAGTACTTC
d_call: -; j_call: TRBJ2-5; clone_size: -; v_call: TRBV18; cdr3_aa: CASSPPAGALGTQYF; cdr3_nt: TGTGCCAGCTCACCACCGGCAGGGGCTCTAGGGACCCAGTACTTC
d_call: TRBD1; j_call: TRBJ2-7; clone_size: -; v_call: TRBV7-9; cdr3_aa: CASSLAGTGAYEQYF; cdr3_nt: TGTGCCAGCAGCTTAGCCGGGACAGGGGCCTACGAGCAGTACTTC
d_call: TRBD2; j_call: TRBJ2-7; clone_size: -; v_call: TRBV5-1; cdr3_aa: CATGGRVELAEYYEQYF; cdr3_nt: TGCGCCACCGGGGGTAGGGTAGAACTAGCGGAATACTACGAGCAGTACTTC
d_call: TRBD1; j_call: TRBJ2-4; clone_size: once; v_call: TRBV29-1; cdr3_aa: CSVVGQGASAKNIQYF; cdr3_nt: TGCAGCGTTGTAGGACAGGGGGCGTCGGCCAAAAACATTCAGTACTTC